The 17 T cell receptor beta chains listed next were all sequenced from one sample in a study of cytomegalovirus exposure and HLA in healthy donors. This table comes from immunoSEQ multiplex PCR, and its TCRdb copy is limited to in-frame clones, with some not included. The sample has about 360,000 clones; 70% to 90% are singletons. Sequenced input: PBMCs. Source of these receptors: a woman aged 18-29 years in good health and CMV-seronegative.

The chain couples TRBV19 to TRBJ1-6, with 12 bases aligning to TRBD1. This CDR3 region has 16 residues. The germline V gene has CDR1 LNHDA and CDR2 SQIVND (reference sequence). The V gene end was trimmed by 3 bases and the J gene end by 7 bases; junction bases not matched to a gene: 4. As DNA, the CDR3 is TGTGCCAGTAGTATTGGGACAGGGGGCCGAAATTCACCCCTCCACTTT. Its translation: CASSIGTGGRNSPLHF.

The chain carries TRBV10-2 and TRBJ2-3, with 8 bases identical to TRBD2. The V gene end was trimmed by 6 bases and the J gene end by 1 base; junction bases not matched to a gene: 9. From germline, CDR1 is WSHSY and CDR2 SAAADI. The CDR3 has 16 residues. DNA for the CDR3: TGCGCCAGCAGGGTCGGGAGGGCCGGCGGCACAGATACGCAGTATTTT. This codes for CASRVGRAGGTDTQYF.

The CDR3, as DNA: TGTGCCAGCAGTCGACAGGTCTCCTCTGGGGCCAACGTCCTGACTTTC. Its translation: CASSRQVSSGANVLTF. V is TRBV2 and J is TRBJ2-6, with a possible D match to TRBD1 (6 bases). The CDR3 sequence is 16 residues long. Trimming shortened V by 5 bases and J by 0 bases, and 11 bases separated the two germline ends. From germline, CDR1 is SNHLY and CDR2 FYNNEI.

The chain is built from TRBV5-1 and TRBJ2-7; 8 bases map to TRBD1. J gave up 3 bases and V 0 bases, and 5 bases lay outside the gene matches. Germline values: CDR1 SGHRS, CDR2 YFSETQ. The CDR3 length is 15 residues. The chain's CDR3 is CASSLEGQGFYEQYF. CDR3 nucleotide sequence: TGCGCCAGCAGCTTGGAAGGACAGGGATTCTACGAGCAGTACTTC.

V gene TRBV7-9 combines with J gene TRBJ1-2; D is possibly TRBD1 (5 bases). Germline lookup yields CDR1 SEHNR and CDR2 FQNEAQ (reference sequence). With 1 base removed from V and 3 bases from J, the gap between germline ends came to 12 bases. CDR3 length: 15 residues. The CDR3 here is CASSLEGRTHYGYTF. In DNA, the CDR3 is TGTGCCAGCAGCTTAGAGGGGAGGACGCACTATGGCTACACCTTC.

V and J are TRBV19 and TRBJ1-1; 12 nucleotides agree with TRBD1. The CDR3 sequence is 15 residues long. V gave up 3 bases and J gave up 4 bases; unmatched junction bases: 3. Germline V gene lookup returns CDR1 LNHDA and CDR2 SQIVND (reference sequence). The DNA for the CDR3 is TGTGCCAGTAGTATGGGACAGGGGGCGACCACTGAAGCTTTCTTT. It codes for CASSMGQGATTEAFF.

V and J are TRBV27 and TRBJ2-1; 7 bases are shared with TRBD2. The J segment lost 3 bases and the V segment lost 4 bases, leaving 9 bases of the junction unmatched. Germline loops: CDR1 MNHEY, CDR2 SMNVEV (reference sequence). The CDR3 is 16 amino acids. CDR3 amino acids: CASSSPGTTFYNEQFF. The CDR3 bases are TGTGCCAGCAGTTCCCCCGGGACTACATTCTACAATGAGCAGTTCTTC.

J is TRBJ2-1 and V is TRBV21-1; the D segment call TRBD2 is taken from the table without a DNA check. TRBV21-1 has pseudogene status. The CDR3 consists of 14 residues. The CDR3 reads CASCGLAGGNEQFF. The CDR3 DNA sequence: TGTGCCAGCTGCGGGTTAGCGGGGGGGAATGAGCAGTTCTTC.

The chain is built from TRBV29-1 and TRBJ2-7, with a tentative D call TRBD2 (5 bases). The germline V gene encodes CDR1 SQVTM and CDR2 ANQGSEA. There are 13 residues in the CDR3. Trimming took 0 bases from V and 0 from J, leaving 6 bases between them. The CDR3 coding sequence is TGCAGCGTTGAAGAGGGGAGCTCCTACGAGCAGTACTTC. This translates into CSVEEGSSYEQYF.

The rearrangement joins TRBV4-1 to TRBJ1-4; 7 bases match TRBD1. V gave up 0 bases and J gave up 5 bases; unmatched junction bases: 3. The CDR3 extends over 15 amino acids. Germline CDR1 reads MGHRA; CDR2 reads YSYEKL. The CDR3 nucleotides are TGCGCCAGCAGCCAAGATGGGACAGACAATGAAAAACTGTTTTTT. It yields the protein CASSQDGTDNEKLFF.

This clone was found once. This chain links TRBV28 with TRBJ2-1; D not resolved. Germline-derived CDR1 and CDR2 are MDHEN and SYDVKM. V lost 6 bases, J lost 0 bases, and 15 bases lay in between. There are 16 residues in the CDR3. The CDR3 protein is CASSPPDSSSYNEQFF. Here the CDR3 DNA reads TGTGCCAGCAGCCCTCCCGACTCGAGCTCCTACAATGAGCAGTTCTTC.

This clone was found a few times. The V gene is TRBV2, the J gene TRBJ2-5, with TRBD2 identical over 10 bases. V lost 0 bases and J lost 7; bases outside the gene matches: 5. The CDR3 loop spans 15 amino acids. Germline CDR1 and CDR2: SNHLY and FYNNEI. DNA for the CDR3: TGTGCCAGCAGTGAAGCCGTCATAGCGGGGGGGACCCAGTACTTC. Translating gives CASSEAVIAGGTQYF.

The J gene is TRBJ2-1, the V gene TRBV5-1, with D possibly matching TRBD1 (6 bases). The CDR3 extends over 16 amino acids. Germline CDR1 reads SGHRS; CDR2 reads YFSETQ. V shed 1 base and J shed 1 base, with 12 bases lying between them. For the CDR3, the DNA is TGCGCCAGCAGCTTGCGGGAACAGGGTTCCTACAATGAGCAGTTCTTC. Amino acids: CASSLREQGSYNEQFF.

The chain has TRBV30 and TRBJ2-6; D is possibly TRBD1 (5 bases). Trimming cost V 3 bases and J 8 bases, with 11 bases left between them. From germline, CDR1 is GTSNPN and CDR2 SVGIG (reference sequence). The CDR3 loop spans 13 amino acids. The CDR3 nucleotides are TGTGCCTGGAGAGGGGCAGGGACCAACGTCCTGACTTTC. Encoded protein: CAWRGAGTNVLTF.

The chain uses TRBV6-5 and TRBJ1-4, with 10 positions matching TRBD1. Trimming cost V 1 base and J 8 bases; bases outside gene matches: 4. The germline gives CDR1 MNHEY, CDR2 SVGAGI. This CDR3 is 15 amino acids long. Written as DNA, the CDR3 is TGTGCCAGCAGTTACTTGGGGACAGGGGACGAAAAACTGTTTTTT. Its protein is CASSYLGTGDEKLFF.

The chain uses TRBV5-1 and TRBJ2-5, with 8 bases matching TRBD1. Germline V gene lookup returns CDR1 SGHRS and CDR2 YFSETQ. Trimming cost V 4 bases and J 8 bases; bases outside gene matches: 10. This CDR3 spans 14 amino acids. Here the CDR3 DNA reads TGCGCCAGCAGCCCGCCCGGGACAGGAGCCACCCAGTACTTC. It translates to CASSPPGTGATQYF. The full variable domain, with the rest looked up from reference TRBV5-1 and TRBJ2-5, is KAGVTQTPRYLIKTRGQQVTLSCSPISGHRSVSWYQQTPGQGLQFLFEYFSETQRNKGNFPGRFSGRQFSNSRSEMNVSTLELGDSALYLCASSPPGTGATQYFGPGTRLLVL.

This rearrangement joins TRBV6-1 to TRBJ2-1, with 7 bases lining up with TRBD1. Per the germline V gene, CDR1 is MNHNS and CDR2 is SASEGT. This CDR3 spans 14 amino acids. V lost 4 bases and J lost 9; bases outside the gene matches: 9. Written as DNA, the CDR3 is TGTGCCAGCAGTGCTGACAGGGAGAGGTCTGAGCAGTTCTTC. It codes for CASSADRERSEQFF.